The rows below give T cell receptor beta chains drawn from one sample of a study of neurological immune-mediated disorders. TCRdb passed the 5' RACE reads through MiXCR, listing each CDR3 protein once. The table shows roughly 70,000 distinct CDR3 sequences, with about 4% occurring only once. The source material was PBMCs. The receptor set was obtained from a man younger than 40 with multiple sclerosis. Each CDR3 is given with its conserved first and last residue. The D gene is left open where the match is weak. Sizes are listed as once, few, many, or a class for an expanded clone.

CDR3aa: CSARETQGAGNQPQHF
CDR3nt: TGCAGTGCTAGAGAGACCCAGGGTGCTGGCAATCAGCCCCAGCATTTT
j_gene: TRBJ1-5
abundance: many
v_gene: TRBV20-1
d_gene: NA

CDR3aa: CASSFYPGVQETQYF
CDR3nt: TGCGCCAGCAGCTTCTACCCGGGGGTACAAGAGACCCAGTACTTC
j_gene: TRBJ2-5
abundance: many
v_gene: TRBV5-1
d_gene: NA

CDR3aa: CASSLEDVSDTQYF
CDR3nt: TGTGCCAGCAGCTTAGAAGACGTGTCAGATACGCAGTATTTT
j_gene: TRBJ2-3
abundance: medium-sized
v_gene: TRBV7-9
d_gene: NA

CDR3aa: CAIRTGDLNTGELFF
CDR3nt: TGTGCCATCAGGACAGGGGATTTGAACACCGGGGAGCTGTTTTTT
j_gene: TRBJ2-2
abundance: many
v_gene: TRBV10-3
d_gene: TRBD1

CDR3aa: CASSPGAGAPDTQYF
CDR3nt: TGTGCCAGCAGCCCCGGGGCAGGGGCCCCCGATACGCAGTATTTT
j_gene: TRBJ2-3
abundance: many
v_gene: TRBV7-9
d_gene: NA

CDR3aa: CASSQLTPNYGYTF
CDR3nt: TGCGCCAGCAGCCAACTGACGCCAAACTATGGCTACACCTTC
j_gene: TRBJ1-2
abundance: many
v_gene: TRBV4-1
d_gene: NA

CDR3aa: CASSHATFNNEQFF
CDR3nt: TGCGCCAGCAGCCATGCGACATTTAACAATGAGCAGTTCTTC
j_gene: TRBJ2-1
abundance: many
v_gene: TRBV4-3
d_gene: NA

CDR3aa: CASSTGGGEKLFF
CDR3nt: TGTGCCAGCAGCACTGGGGGGGGGGAAAAACTGTTTTTT
j_gene: TRBJ1-4
abundance: many
v_gene: TRBV7-2
d_gene: NA

CDR3aa: CASSSSGTTYYEQYF
CDR3nt: TGTGCCAGCAGCTCATCAGGGACAACCTACTACGAGCAGTACTTC
j_gene: TRBJ2-7
abundance: few
v_gene: TRBV5-4
d_gene: NA

CDR3aa: CASSLDTGGAHEGYTF
CDR3nt: TGCGCCAGCAGCTTGGATACAGGGGGTGCCCACGAAGGCTACACCTTC
j_gene: TRBJ1-2
abundance: many
v_gene: TRBV5-1
d_gene: TRBD1

CDR3aa: CASRIDDRNTIYF
CDR3nt: TGTGCCAGCAGGATCGATGACAGAAACACCATATATTTT
j_gene: TRBJ1-3
abundance: many
v_gene: TRBV6-1
d_gene: NA

CDR3aa: CASSLLGQGAVDTQYF
CDR3nt: TGTGCCAGCAGCTTATTAGGACAGGGGGCTGTAGATACGCAGTATTTT
j_gene: TRBJ2-3
abundance: few
v_gene: TRBV7-2
d_gene: TRBD1

CDR3aa: CASRSIYGLSSYEQYF
CDR3nt: TGTGCCAGCAGGTCCATCTATGGCCTGAGCTCCTACGAGCAGTACTTC
j_gene: TRBJ2-7
abundance: many
v_gene: TRBV7-8
d_gene: NA

CDR3aa: CASSLDSAQYF
CDR3nt: TGCGCCAGCAGCTTGGACTCGGCGCAGTATTTT
j_gene: TRBJ2-3
abundance: many
v_gene: TRBV5-1
d_gene: NA

CDR3aa: CASSLYPGELFF
CDR3nt: TGTGCCAGCAGCTTATATCCCGGGGAGCTGTTTTTT
j_gene: TRBJ2-2
abundance: many
v_gene: TRBV7-3
d_gene: NA